Given below is one T cell receptor (beta chain) in context. Its target is unknown. The data belong to a study of PD-1 blockade in classical Hodgkin lymphoma. General observations from the study: Newly diagnosed patients reportedly trailed healthy donors in baseline TCR diversity. Individuals initiating nivolumab under 1 year after ASCT were excluded.

After autologous stem cell transplantation all patients relapsed, and prior brentuximab vedotin exposure differed between cohorts. Data came from immunoSEQ multiplex PCR; TCRdb stores just in-frame clones and leaves some out. The table has some 95,000 clones, 80% to 90% seen once. From germline, CDR1 is SGHAT and CDR2 FQNNGV. The CDR3 totals 14 residues. V shed 2 bases and J shed 0 bases, with 7 bases lying between them. The specimen was peripheral blood mononuclear cells (PBMCs), collected before the second cycle of nivolumab. This rearrangement joins TRBV11-2 to TRBJ1-2, with unresolved D. The TCR comes from a human donor with classical Hodgkin lymphoma. The CDR3 sequence is CASSLNPTNYGYTF. For the CDR3, the DNA is TGTGCCAGCAGCTTAAACCCGACTAACTATGGCTACACCTTC. Looking up the rest from reference TRBV11-2 and TRBJ1-2 gives the full variable domain: EAGVAQSPRYKIIEKRQSVAFWCNPISGHATLYWYQQILGQGPKLLIQFQNNGVVDDSQLPKDRFSAERLKGVDSTLKIQPAKLEDSAVYLCASSLNPTNYGYTFGSGTRLTVV.